A single sample is the source of the 24 T cell receptor beta chains below, sequenced in a study of siplizumab effects on memory and regulatory T cells (dated by TCRdb to about 2019). What these receptors recognize is not known. For approximately 6 days, cells in the mixed lymphocyte reaction were kept in coculture at 37 degrees C. The receptor library was made with the immunoSEQ multiplex PCR assay. In its TCRdb copy, this immuneACCESS table keeps in-frame sequences only and misses some clones. Where compared with another copy, unresolved V genes explain less than half of these, and the others have no known cause. A total of about 19,000 clones appear in this sample, over 35% of them only once. About 5.5% of the sample goes to the ten largest clones. Input material: CFSE-low (dividing) CD4+ T cells sorted from an allogeneic mixed lymphocyte reaction. These receptors were collected from a human donor in good health; the cells came from an allogeneic mixed lymphocyte reaction. Some clones in this sample may be carry-over from other donors' samples.

This clone has ten or more counts. This chain uses TRBV4-2 with TRBJ2-6; 7 positions agree with TRBD1. The CDR3 contains 18 residues. After removal of 2 bases from V and 0 bases from J, the junction contained 7 bases not matched to a gene. Per germline, CDR1 LGHNA and CDR2 YNFKEQ. The CDR3 protein is CASSQTGTAASGANVLTF. The CDR3, as DNA: TGTGCCAGCAGCCAAACCGGGACAGCAGCCTCTGGGGCCAACGTCCTGACTTTC.

This clone was counted only a few times. J is TRBJ2-5 and V is TRBV10-3, with 8 bases matching TRBD1. Germline-derived CDR1 and CDR2 are ENHRY and SYGVKD. The J segment lost 5 bases and the V segment lost 4 bases, leaving 6 bases of the junction unmatched. This CDR3 is 14 amino acids long. This CDR3 is CAISVTRGRETQYF. The CDR3, as DNA: TGTGCCATCAGTGTTACCAGGGGGCGGGAGACCCAGTACTTC.

In this sample, this clone turned up a few times. This sequence joins TRBV1 and TRBJ1-5. TRBV1 is marked as a pseudogene. This CDR3 region has 18 residues. The CDR3 sequence is CTSSQVGFWPGGNQPQHF. DNA of the CDR3: TGCACCAGCAGCCAAGTTGGATTTTGGCCCGGGGGCAATCAGCCCCAGCATTTT.

The genes are TRBV7-9 and TRBJ2-6; a possible D gene is TRBD1 (6 bases). The CDR3 is 15 amino acids. Germline V gene lookup returns CDR1 SEHNR and CDR2 FQNEAQ (reference sequence). V lost 5 bases to trimming and J lost 4 bases, with 12 bases between them. The chain's CDR3 is CASSRTGTGANVLTF. CDR3 coding DNA: TGTGCCAGCAGCCGGACCGGGACAGGGGCCAACGTCCTGACTTTC.

This clone is classed as medium-sized. V gene TRBV6-1 combines with J gene TRBJ1-1, with D unresolved. The CDR3 spans 14 residues. From germline, CDR1 is MNHNS and CDR2 SASEGT. Trimming cost V 7 bases and J 7 bases, with 19 bases left between them. The CDR3 DNA is TGTGCCAGCAACCCAGGACTTGGTAGGAGTGAAGCTTTCTTT. Its translation: CASNPGLGRSEAFF.

This clone was counted only a few times. The chain couples TRBV18 to TRBJ1-5; 9 nucleotides agree with TRBD1. J lost 4 bases, V lost 4 bases, and 8 bases had no gene match. Germline V lookup: CDR1 KGHSH, CDR2 LQKENI. The length of the CDR3 is 16 residues. DNA of the CDR3: TGTGCCAGCTCACTACGGGACAGGGACTATAATCAGCCCCAGCATTTT. Translating it yields CASSLRDRDYNQPQHF.

This chain joins TRBV2 and TRBJ2-5, with 8 bases lining up with TRBD1. This CDR3 contains 14 residues. CDR1 is SNHLY and CDR2 is FYNNEI in the germline V gene. The junction had 8 bases not matched to a gene; V was cut back by 7 bases and J by 4 bases. CDR3 amino acids: CASTPDRVGETQYF. The DNA of the CDR3 is TGTGCCAGCACCCCGGACAGGGTAGGAGAGACCCAGTACTTC.

The chain combines TRBV6-5 with TRBJ2-6; 7 bases align to TRBD1. Germline V CDR1 and CDR2: MNHEY, SVGAGI. V gave up 3 bases and J gave up 2 bases; unmatched junction bases: 1. The CDR3 covers 15 residues. CDR3 loop: CASSYRGPGANVLTF. The CDR3 nucleotides read TGTGCCAGCAGTTATAGGGGGCCTGGGGCCAACGTCCTGACTTTC.

The chain recombines TRBV6-6 with TRBJ2-5; D is unresolved. V dropped 0 bases and J dropped 2 bases, with 10 bases sitting between them. Germline V gives CDR1 MNHNY, CDR2 SVGAGI (reference sequence). This CDR3 region has 15 residues. The CDR3 region has the DNA TGTGCCAGCAGTTACTCGAGTCCTCCTCAAGAGACCCAGTACTTC. Protein product: CASSYSSPPQETQYF.

This clone was seen a few times. The V gene is TRBV30, the J gene TRBJ2-1; D possibly corresponds to TRBD1 (6 bases). The CDR3 is 13 amino acids. The ends were cut back, 1 base at V and 3 bases at J, with 7 bases in the middle. The germline V gene has CDR1 GTSNPN and CDR2 SVGIG (reference sequence). The CDR3 sequence is CAWSATGYNEQFF. For the CDR3, the DNA is TGTGCCTGGAGTGCGACAGGCTACAATGAGCAGTTCTTC.

This clone ranks as medium-sized (0.01 to 0.1%). V usage is TRBV21-1 and J usage is TRBJ2-1; no DNA check was done on the table's D call, TRBD2. TRBV21-1 is listed as a pseudogene. The CDR3 length is 12 residues. The CDR3 DNA reads TGTGCCAGCGTGACTAGCCGCAATGAGCAGTTCTTC. It translates to CASVTSRNEQFF.

The rearrangement uses TRBV7-2 and TRBJ2-5; D tentatively reads TRBD1 or TRBD2 (6 bases each). Germline assignment: CDR1 SGHTA and CDR2 FQGNSA. Trimming pared 3 bases from V and 8 bases from J, leaving 19 bases between. The CDR3 is 15 amino acids. This CDR3 reads CASSFLGGLERTQYF. Written as DNA, the CDR3 is TGTGCCAGCAGCTTTCTCGGGGGCCTAGAGAGAACCCAGTACTTC.

Concerning this clone itself: Other nucleotide sequences in the sample specify the same CDR3. This chain links TRBV7-2 with TRBJ1-5; no definite D call. V lost 3 bases and J lost 7, with 7 bases in between. Germline V CDR1 and CDR2: SGHTA, FQGNSA. The CDR3 loop spans 12 amino acids. The chain's CDR3 is CASSFVGQPQHF. The CDR3, as DNA: TGTGCCAGCAGCTTTGTGGGCCAGCCCCAGCATTTT.

The chain carries TRBV6-5 and TRBJ2-2, with D unclear. This CDR3 is 12 amino acids long. Trimming took off 8 bases at V and 4 bases at J, with 8 bases between the two ends. The germline V gene has CDR1 MNHEY and CDR2 SVGAGI. CDR3 nucleotides: TGTGCCAGCTTTAGGTCCACCGGGGAGCTGTTTTTT. Protein sequence: CASFRSTGELFF.

This clone was counted between two and nine times. The chain links TRBV10-3 to TRBJ2-5; TRBD1 is a possible D gene (6 bases). Germline V CDR1 and CDR2: ENHRY, SYGVKD. The length of the CDR3 is 15 residues. Between the trimmed V and J ends, which lost 3 bases and 2 bases, there was a span of 13 bases. The CDR3 bases are TGTGCCATCAGTGACCCATCGAGGGGGCAAGAGACCCAGTACTTC. Encoded protein: CAISDPSRGQETQYF.

This clone was detected a few times. V and J are TRBV18 and TRBJ2-2; no firm D call. CDR3 length equals 13 residues. Trimming took 2 bases from V and 5 from J, leaving 6 bases between them. Germline assignment: CDR1 KGHSH and CDR2 LQKENI. CDR3 nucleotide sequence: TGTGCCAGCTCACCAGTACAAACCGGGGAGCTGTTTTTT. Protein: CASSPVQTGELFF.

The sample holds a few counts of this clone. This chain connects TRBV19 to TRBJ2-2, with TRBD2 matching over 7 bases. The germline V gene has CDR1 LNHDA and CDR2 SQIVND (reference sequence). Trimming took 5 bases from V and 6 from J; bases not matched to a gene: 12. The CDR3 totals 16 residues. The CDR3 region has the DNA TGTGCCAGTAGTCCTTTACGACTAGCAAGTTCCGGGGAGCTGTTTTTT. Translating gives CASSPLRLASSGELFF.

There are a few counts of this clone. The V call is TRBV9, the J call TRBJ1-3, with D possibly matching TRBD1 (5 bases). Germline CDR1 is SGDLS and CDR2 is YYNGEE. V was clipped by 7 bases and J by 3 bases, with 14 bases between them. There are 14 residues in the CDR3. CDR3: CASAPGGFGNTIYF. The CDR3 region has the DNA TGTGCCAGCGCCCCCGGGGGTTTTGGAAACACCATATATTTT.

The chain has TRBV6-6 and TRBJ1-2; D unresolved. V shed 6 bases and J shed 1 base, with 12 bases lying between them. The CDR3 consists of 14 residues. Germline lookup yields CDR1 MNHNY and CDR2 SVGAGI (reference sequence). Here the CDR3 reads CASRPLRLNYGYTF. The CDR3 DNA sequence: TGTGCCAGCAGGCCTCTGCGGCTTAACTATGGCTACACCTTC.

The rearrangement links TRBV12-5 to TRBJ2-2; D not certain. The CDR3 extends over 15 amino acids. Looked up from germline, CDR1 is LGHNT and CDR2 is FRNRAP. Trimming cost V 3 bases and J 1 base, with 9 bases left between them. The CDR3 loop is CASGFRGLNTGELFF. The DNA of the CDR3 is TGTGCTAGTGGTTTTCGAGGTTTGAACACCGGGGAGCTGTTTTTT.

V and J are TRBV18 and TRBJ1-3; the D is unclear. Trimming shortened V by 0 bases and J by 2 bases, and 2 bases separated the two germline ends. CDR1 and CDR2 (germline): KGHSH, LQKENI. The CDR3 consists of 13 residues. The CDR3 nucleotides are TGTGCCAGCTCACCACCGCCTGGAAACACCATATATTTT. The encoded protein is CASSPPPGNTIYF. Together with reference TRBV18 and TRBJ1-3, the CDR3 gives the full variable domain: NAGVMQNPRHLVRRRGQEARLRCSPMKGHSHVYWYRQLPEEGLKFMVYLQKENIIDESGMPKERFSAEFPKEGPSILRIQQVVRGDSAAYFCASSPPPGNTIYFGEGSWLTVV.

J is TRBJ1-1 and V is TRBV7-2; D unresolved. V was clipped by 3 bases and J by 5 bases, with 10 bases between them. Germline V gene data show CDR1 as SGHTA and CDR2 as FQGNSA. The CDR3 consists of 13 residues. This CDR3 is CASSFLGWTEAFF. The CDR3 coding sequence is TGTGCCAGCAGCTTTCTTGGGTGGACTGAAGCTTTCTTT.

By sample share, this clone is medium-sized. The V and J genes are TRBV9 and TRBJ2-7, with D perhaps matching TRBD1 (6 bases). Germline assignment: CDR1 SGDLS and CDR2 YYNGEE. Trimming shortened V by 2 bases and J by 5 bases, and 11 bases separated the two germline ends. There are 13 residues in the CDR3. The CDR3 region is CASSVNGGHEQYF. CDR3 nucleotides: TGTGCCAGCAGCGTTAATGGGGGCCACGAGCAGTACTTC.

This clone was seen a few times. The chain couples TRBV7-8 to TRBJ1-3; D is unclear. Deletions cut 5 bases from V and 0 bases from J, with 8 bases between. The CDR3 contains 14 residues. Germline loops: CDR1 SGHVS, CDR2 FQNEAQ. For the CDR3, the DNA is TGTGCCAGCAGCCACAGTTACTCTGGAAACACCATATATTTT. It codes for CASSHSYSGNTIYF.